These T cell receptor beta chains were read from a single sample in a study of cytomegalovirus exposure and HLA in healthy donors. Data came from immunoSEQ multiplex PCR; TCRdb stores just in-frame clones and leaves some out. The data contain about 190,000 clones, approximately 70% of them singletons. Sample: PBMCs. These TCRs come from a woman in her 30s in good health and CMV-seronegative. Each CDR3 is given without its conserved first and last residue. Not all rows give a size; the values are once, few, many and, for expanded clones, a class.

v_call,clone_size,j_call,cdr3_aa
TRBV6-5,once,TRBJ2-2,ASSGGSAGELF
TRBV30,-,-,AWSVFSQPYEQY
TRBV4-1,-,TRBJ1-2,ASSHLTGPPGGYT
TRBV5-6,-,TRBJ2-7,ASSLVQGTNEQY
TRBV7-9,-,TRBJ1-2,ASSLVDRVGGYT
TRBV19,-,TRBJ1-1,ASSMGRNTEAF
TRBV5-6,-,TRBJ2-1,ASSLSLLAGNSNEQF
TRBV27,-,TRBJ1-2,ASMMAGGARYGYT
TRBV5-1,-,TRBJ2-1,ASSSYNEQF
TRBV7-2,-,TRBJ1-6,ASSLMESPLH
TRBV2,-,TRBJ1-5,ASSERGQTNQPQH
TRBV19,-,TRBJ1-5,ASSIVGGNNQPQH
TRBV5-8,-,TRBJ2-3,ASSFGNRREGDTQY
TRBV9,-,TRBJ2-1,ASSTANRGNEQF
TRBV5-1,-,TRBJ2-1,ASSTLNQGSYNEQF
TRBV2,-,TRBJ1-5,ASRADRGGNQPQH
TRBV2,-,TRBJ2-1,ASSVPGGEQF